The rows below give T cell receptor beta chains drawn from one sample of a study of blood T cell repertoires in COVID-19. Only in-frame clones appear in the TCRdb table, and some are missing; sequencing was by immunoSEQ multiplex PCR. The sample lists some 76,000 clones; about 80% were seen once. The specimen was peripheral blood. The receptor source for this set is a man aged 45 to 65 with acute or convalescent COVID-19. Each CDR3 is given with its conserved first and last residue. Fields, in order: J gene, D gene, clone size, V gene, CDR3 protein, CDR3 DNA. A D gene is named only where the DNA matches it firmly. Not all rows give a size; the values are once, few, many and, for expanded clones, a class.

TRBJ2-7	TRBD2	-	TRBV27	CASSPGLADSYEQYF	TGTGCCAGCAGTCCGGGACTAGCGGATTCCTACGAGCAGTACTTC
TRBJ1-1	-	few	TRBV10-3	CAARRTVNTEAFF	TGTGCCGCTAGGCGGACAGTGAACACTGAAGCTTTCTTT
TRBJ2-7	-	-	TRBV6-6	CASSFTPREQYF	TGTGCCAGCAGTTTTACACCTAGAGAGCAGTACTTC
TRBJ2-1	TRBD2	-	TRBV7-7	CASSSSGSVYEQFF	TGTGCCAGCAGCTCTAGCGGGAGTGTCTATGAGCAGTTCTTC
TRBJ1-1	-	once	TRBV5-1	CASSLVVASNTEAFF	TGCGCCAGCAGCTTGGTTGTGGCCTCGAACACTGAAGCTTTCTTT
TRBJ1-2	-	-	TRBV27	CASSLSGGYGYTF	TGTGCCAGCAGTTTATCAGGGGGCTATGGCTACACCTTC
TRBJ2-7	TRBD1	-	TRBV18	CASSDRGYEQYF	TGTGCCAGCTCTGACAGGGGCTACGAGCAGTACTTC
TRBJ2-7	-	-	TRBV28	CASSLWASRSYEQYF	TGTGCCAGCAGTTTATGGGCCTCGAGGTCCTACGAGCAGTACTTC
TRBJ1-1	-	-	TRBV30	CAWSVLGTEAFF	TGTGCCTGGAGCGTACTAGGCACTGAAGCTTTCTTT
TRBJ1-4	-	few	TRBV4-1	CASSARSNEKLFF	TGCGCCAGCAGCGCCCGGTCGAATGAAAAACTGTTTTTT
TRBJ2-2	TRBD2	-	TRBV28	CASSFYGTSFGDGELFF	TGTGCCAGCAGTTTTTATGGGACTAGCTTCGGGGACGGGGAGCTGTTTTTT
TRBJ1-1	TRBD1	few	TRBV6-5	CASSYSDRTEAFF	TGTGCCAGCAGTTACTCGGACAGGACTGAAGCTTTCTTT
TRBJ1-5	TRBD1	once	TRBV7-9	CASSLDRALQPQHF	TGTGCCAGCAGCCTGGACAGGGCGCTCCAGCCCCAGCATTTT
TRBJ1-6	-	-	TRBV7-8	CASSLELNSPLHF	TGTGCCAGCAGCTTAGAGCTAAATTCACCCCTCCACTTT
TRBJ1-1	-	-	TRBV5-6	CASSTGSSGTEAFF	TGTGCCAGCAGCACGGGATCAAGTGGGACTGAAGCTTTCTTT
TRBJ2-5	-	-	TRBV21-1	CASSSREPAQETQYF	TGTGCCAGCAGCTCCCGGGAGCCCGCACAAGAGACCCAGTACTTC
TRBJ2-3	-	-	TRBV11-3	CASSYREGTDTQYF	TGTGCCAGCAGCTACCGGGAAGGCACAGATACGCAGTATTTT
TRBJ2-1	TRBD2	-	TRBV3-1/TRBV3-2	CASSHPMGGTSGAGEQFF	TGTGCCAGCAGCCATCCCATGGGCGGGACTAGCGGGGCGGGTGAGCAGTTCTTC
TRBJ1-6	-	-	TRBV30	CAWTIAQTTYNSPLHF	TGTGCCTGGACGATCGCACAGACAACCTATAATTCACCCCTCCACTTT
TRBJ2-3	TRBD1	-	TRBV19	CASGGQKSFTDTQYF	TGTGCCAGTGGGGGACAGAAAAGCTTCACAGATACGCAGTATTTT
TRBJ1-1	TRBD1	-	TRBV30	CAWSLQGLGGEAFF	TGTGCCTGGAGTTTACAGGGGCTCGGAGGTGAAGCTTTCTTT
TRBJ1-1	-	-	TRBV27	CASSFRGGSTEAFF	TGTGCCAGCAGTTTCCGAGGAGGCTCTACTGAAGCTTTCTTT
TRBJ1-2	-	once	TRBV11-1	CASSLASAGYGYTF	TGTGCCAGCAGCTTAGCTTCGGCAGGGTATGGCTACACCTTC
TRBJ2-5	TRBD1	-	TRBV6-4	CASSDGQGAGETQYF	TGTGCCAGCAGTGACGGACAGGGGGCGGGAGAGACCCAGTACTTC
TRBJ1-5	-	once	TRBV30	CAWNQGGNQPQHF	TGTGCCTGGAACCAGGGAGGGAATCAGCCCCAGCATTTT
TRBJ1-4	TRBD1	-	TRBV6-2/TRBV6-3	CASSWDSRRFF	TGTGCCAGCAGTTGGGACAGTCGCCGGTTTTTT
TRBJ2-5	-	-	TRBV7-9	CASSLSRLEETQYF	TGTGCCAGCAGCCTGTCGCGGCTAGAGGAGACCCAGTACTTC
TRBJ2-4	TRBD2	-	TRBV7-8	CASSHGTRVAKNIQYF	TGTGCCAGCAGCCACGGGACTAGAGTAGCCAAAAACATTCAGTACTTC
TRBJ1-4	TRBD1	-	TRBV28	CASRLGQGYEKLFF	TGTGCCAGCAGATTGGGACAGGGTTATGAAAAACTGTTTTTT
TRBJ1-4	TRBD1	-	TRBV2	CASRRGGSGGNEKLFF	TGTGCCAGCCGACGAGGGGGGTCAGGGGGCAATGAAAAACTGTTTTTT
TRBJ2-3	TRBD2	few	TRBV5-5	CASNPGLAGTDTQYF	TGTGCCAGCAACCCTGGGCTAGCGGGGACAGATACGCAGTATTTT
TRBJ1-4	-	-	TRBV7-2	CASSLGGTNLEKLFF	TGTGCCAGCAGCTTAGGAGGGACAAACCTTGAAAAACTGTTTTTT
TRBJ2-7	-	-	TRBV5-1	CASSLALMGLGYEQYF	TGCGCCAGCAGCTTGGCCCTGATGGGTCTAGGCTACGAGCAGTACTTC
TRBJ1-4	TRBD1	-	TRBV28	CASSPPSTRGNNEKLFF	TGTGCCAGCAGTCCACCCTCTACCAGGGGGAATAATGAAAAACTGTTTTTT
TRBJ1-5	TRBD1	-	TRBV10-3	CATGIDRGNQPQHF	TGTGCCACCGGAATCGACAGGGGAAATCAGCCCCAGCATTTT
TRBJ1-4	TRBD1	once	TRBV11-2	CASSLEAGGSEKLFF	TGTGCCAGCAGCTTAGAAGCAGGGGGGAGTGAAAAACTGTTTTTT
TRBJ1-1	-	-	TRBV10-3	CAISEGGNTEAFF	TGTGCCATCAGTGAAGGGGGGAACACTGAAGCTTTCTTT